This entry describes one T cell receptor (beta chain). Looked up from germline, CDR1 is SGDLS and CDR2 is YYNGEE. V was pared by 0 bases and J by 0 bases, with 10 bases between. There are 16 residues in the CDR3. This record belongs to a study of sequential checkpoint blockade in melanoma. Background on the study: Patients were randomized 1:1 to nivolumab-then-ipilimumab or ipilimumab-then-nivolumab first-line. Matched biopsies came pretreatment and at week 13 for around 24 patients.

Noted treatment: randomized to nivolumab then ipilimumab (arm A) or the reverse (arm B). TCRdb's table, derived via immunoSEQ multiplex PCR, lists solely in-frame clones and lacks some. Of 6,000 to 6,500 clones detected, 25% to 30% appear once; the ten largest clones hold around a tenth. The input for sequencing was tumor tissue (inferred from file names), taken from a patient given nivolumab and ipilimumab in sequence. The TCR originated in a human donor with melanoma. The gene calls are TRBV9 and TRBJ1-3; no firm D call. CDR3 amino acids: CASSVGGRVSGNTIYF. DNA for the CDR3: TGTGCCAGCAGCGTAGGTGGCAGAGTCTCTGGAAACACCATATATTTT.